This section outlines one TCR beta chain sequence together with its context. Its antigen is as yet unknown. A much larger clone sits a single nucleotide away, making a read error possible. This entry belongs to a study of molecular identifiers for immune sequencing clone quantification. Study-wide results and limits: In a background of about 1 million naive cells, spiked Jurkat TCR RNA from one cell was reportedly detectable.

The bulk TCR libraries were made with methods described before and with listed TCR primers. TCRdb independently ran MiXCR on the PCR reads; one entry per CDR3 protein. The sample carries 85,000 to 100,000 distinct CDR3 sequences, roughly 24% recorded once. Input for naive CD8 libraries was about 19,000 to 1,100,000 sorted cells; the RNA fraction used was 10%, 30% or 50%. Naive CD8 T cells underwent sorting with the CD8+CD4-CCR7+CD45RA+ definition. Germline CDR1 is SGHVS and CDR2 is FNYEAQ. The CDR3 has 14 amino acids. This sequence was found in a human donor in good health. Some libraries in this study had Jurkat cell RNA spiked in. J is TRBJ2-7 and V is TRBV7-6, with D maybe TRBD1 (5 bases). The sequenced sample consisted of naive CD8+ T cells from blood, with Jurkat cell RNA spiked in. The sample's subset: FACS-sorted CD8+CD4-CCR7+CD45RA+ naive T cells. The CDR3 loop is CASSLGRQSCERYF. The CDR3 DNA follows: TGTGCCAGCAGCTTAGGCAGACAGAGCTGCGAGCGGTACTTC.